This record looks at one T cell receptor beta chain sequence and its context. Germline CDR1 SEHNR, CDR2 FQNEAQ (reference sequence). The V end was cut by 7 bases, the J end by 4 bases, with 10 bases between. The length of the CDR3 is 13 residues. The data derive from a study of blood T cell repertoires in COVID-19. Generated by immunoSEQ multiplex PCR, the TCRdb table keeps only in-frame clones and is missing some. The sample holds 90,000 to 100,000 clones, under 85% seen once. This sequence joins TRBV7-9 and TRBJ2-2; maybe TRBD2 (5 bases). This receptor was obtained from a man in his 70s with acute or convalescent COVID-19. Sequenced input: peripheral blood. The CDR3 sequence: CASTPEGTGELFF. The CDR3 DNA reads TGTGCCAGCACTCCAGAGGGCACCGGGGAGCTGTTTTTT.